The clone carrying this T cell receptor (beta chain) was observed a handful of times. Its target is not known. This record comes from a study of vaccination and CD4 T cells after COVID-19. Study-wide context: Following dose two, a median about 65 days (range 14 to 241) passed before post-vaccine samples were taken. A CEFX pool, an HIV-1 Nef pool, or no peptide went to control cultures.

The treatment: roughly 10-day PBMC culture with coronavirus spike peptide pools or control peptides (ViraFEST assay). The unexposed donor's CD4+ T cells were collected before the COVID-19 pandemic (2011-2018). Negative selection recovered the CD4+ T cells once they had spent approximately ten days in culture. An Oncomine TCR Beta short-read assay was used to sequence the DNA from cultured CD4+ T cells. DNA came from CD4+ T cells after culture. Each CDR3 protein gets one entry after TCRdb re-called the PCR reads with MiXCR. Of 9,500 to 11,000 distinct CDR3 sequences listed, roughly 30% are singletons. V lost 3 bases to trimming and J lost 2 bases, with 10 bases between them. CDR1 is MDHEN and CDR2 is SYDVKM in the germline V gene. The CDR3 covers 14 residues.

This clonotype was sampled from a human donor in good health. This rearrangement joins TRBV28 to TRBJ1-2, with D possibly being TRBD1 (5 bases). Sequenced sample: CD4+ T cells from blood, cultured in vitro. For the CDR3, the DNA is TGTGCCAGCAGTTTTAGCAGGGACAACTATGGCTACACCTTC. Its translation: CASSFSRDNYGYTF.